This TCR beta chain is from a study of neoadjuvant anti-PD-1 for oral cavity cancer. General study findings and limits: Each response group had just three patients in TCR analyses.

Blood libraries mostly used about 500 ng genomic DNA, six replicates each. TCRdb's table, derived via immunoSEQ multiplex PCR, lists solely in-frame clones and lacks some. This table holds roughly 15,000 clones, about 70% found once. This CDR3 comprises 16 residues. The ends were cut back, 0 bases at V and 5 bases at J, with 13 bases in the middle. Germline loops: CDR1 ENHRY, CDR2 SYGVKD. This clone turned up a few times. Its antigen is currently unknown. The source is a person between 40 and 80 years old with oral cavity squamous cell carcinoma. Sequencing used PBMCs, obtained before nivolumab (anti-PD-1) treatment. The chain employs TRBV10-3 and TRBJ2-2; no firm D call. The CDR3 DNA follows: TGTGCCATCAGTGAGTCTCCGGCGGAACTTACCGGGGAGCTGTTTTTT. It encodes CAISESPAELTGELFF.